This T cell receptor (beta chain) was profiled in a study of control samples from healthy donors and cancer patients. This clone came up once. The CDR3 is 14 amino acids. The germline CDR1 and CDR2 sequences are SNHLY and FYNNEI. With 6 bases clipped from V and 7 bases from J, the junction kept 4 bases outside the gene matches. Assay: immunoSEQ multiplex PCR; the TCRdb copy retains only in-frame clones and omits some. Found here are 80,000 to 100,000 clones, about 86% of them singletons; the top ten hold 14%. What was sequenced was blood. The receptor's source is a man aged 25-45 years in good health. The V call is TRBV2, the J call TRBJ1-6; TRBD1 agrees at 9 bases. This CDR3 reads CASRATGGNSPLHF. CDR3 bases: TGTGCCAGCAGAGCCACAGGGGGCAATTCACCCCTCCACTTT.